The sequence of this TCR beta chain was determined in a study of cytomegalovirus exposure and HLA in healthy donors. Whole-study results and caveats: With later analysis, a missense DCLRE1C variant became linked to TCR beta V- and J-gene trimming. Exclusion applied to some V segments, including TRBV6-2 and TRBV6-3, as they were indistinguishable.

The germline gives CDR1 SGHTA, CDR2 FQGTGA. Trimming removed 1 base from V and 10 bases from J; junction bases left unmatched: 0. This CDR3 has 12 residues. This clone appeared a single time. Its antigen remains unknown. Primers for the PCR totalled 60 Vbeta and 13 Jbeta. Data came from immunoSEQ multiplex PCR; TCRdb stores just in-frame clones and leaves some out. The sample shows 180,000 or so clones, roughly 85% of them seen only once. The J gene is TRBJ2-1, the V gene TRBV7-3; TRBD2 matches 8 bases. The receptor's source is a young man in good health and CMV-seropositive. The specimen was PBMCs. In DNA, the CDR3 is TGTGCCAGCAGCTTAAGCGGGGGGGAGCAGTTCTTC. Translated: CASSLSGGEQFF.